These 15 T cell receptor beta chains were all obtained from the same sample, sequenced in a study of T cell responses to AZD1222 COVID-19 vaccine. The table came from immunoSEQ multiplex PCR; TCRdb's copy has only in-frame clones and leaves some out. The sample carries roughly 200,000 clones, roughly 94% recorded once. Sequenced here: peripheral blood, sampled 28 days after the second dose of the MenACWY control vaccine. Source of these receptors: an adult who received the MenACWY meningococcal vaccine as a control.

This chain connects TRBV9 to TRBJ2-5; D may be TRBD2 (7 bases). The germline gives CDR1 SGDLS, CDR2 YYNGEE. The CDR3 is 13 amino acids. Trimming pared 0 bases from V and 10 bases from J, leaving 13 bases between. CDR3 protein: CASSVGGGADQYF. CDR3 nucleotide sequence: TGTGCCAGCAGCGTAGGAGGGGGGGCAGACCAGTACTTC.

The chain employs TRBV30 and TRBJ2-7; tentative D call: TRBD2 (5 bases). This CDR3 is 13 amino acids long. V gave up 5 bases and J gave up 3 bases, with 14 bases separating them. Germline CDR1 reads GTSNPN; CDR2 reads SVGIG (reference sequence). The CDR3 DNA follows: TGTGCCTGGGCCTCCGGGGAGAACTACGAGCAGTACTTC. It yields the protein CAWASGENYEQYF.

CDR3 sequence (DNA): TGTGCCAGCAGTTTGAGGACAGGGGGGAATCAGCCCCAGCATTTT. This codes for CASSLRTGGNQPQHF. The J gene is TRBJ1-5, the V gene TRBV28; TRBD1 agrees at 10 bases. The germline CDR1 and CDR2 sequences are MDHEN and SYDVKM. The CDR3 has 15 residues. V gave up 3 bases and J gave up 4 bases; unmatched junction bases: 3. The full variable domain, completed using reference TRBV28 and TRBJ1-5, is DVKVTQSSRYLVKRTGEKVFLECVQDMDHENMFWYRQDPGLGLRLIYFSYDVKMKEKGDIPEGYSVSREKKERFSLILESASTNQTSMYLCASSLRTGGNQPQHFGDGTRLSIL.

The chain is built from TRBV28 and TRBJ2-1, with a possible D match to TRBD1 (6 bases). The CDR3 is 13 residues long. V gave up 3 bases and J gave up 4 bases, with 7 bases separating them. Germline V gene lookup returns CDR1 MDHEN and CDR2 SYDVKM. CDR3 coding DNA: TGTGCCAGCAGTTTCAGGGGTTACAATGAGCAGTTCTTC. Translated: CASSFRGYNEQFF.

The V and J genes are TRBV4-3 and TRBJ2-5, with D unclear. The CDR3 is made up of 17 amino acids. Trimming shortened V by 1 base and J by 2 bases, and 17 bases separated the two germline ends. Germline CDR1 LGHNA, CDR2 YSLEER. CDR3 region: CASSQGFPTDGQETQYF. In DNA, the CDR3 is TGCGCCAGCAGCCAAGGCTTTCCAACGGACGGACAAGAGACCCAGTACTTC.

J is TRBJ2-7 and V is TRBV6-5; 9 bases match TRBD2. Trimming took 6 bases from V and 3 from J; bases not matched to a gene: 6. This CDR3 has 14 residues. CDR1 is MNHEY, CDR2 SVGAGI, per germline. The CDR3 is CASRGLARSYEQYF. The CDR3 nucleotides are TGTGCCAGCAGAGGACTAGCGAGGAGCTACGAGCAGTACTTC.

The J gene is TRBJ2-7, the V gene TRBV7-3; D not certain. Germline loops: CDR1 SGHTA, CDR2 FQGTGA. This CDR3 spans 13 amino acids. Trimming removed 2 bases from V and 4 bases from J, with 9 bases in between. The CDR3 reads CASSLGFGYEQYF. In DNA, the CDR3 is TGTGCCAGCAGCTTAGGGTTCGGTTACGAGCAGTACTTC.

The CDR3 DNA is TGTGCCAGCACCAGACTCAATGAGCAGTTCTTC. Its translation: CASTRLNEQFF. The V gene is TRBV2, the J gene TRBJ2-1; D remains ambiguous. Germline V gene sequence: CDR1 SNHLY, CDR2 FYNNEI. The CDR3 covers 11 residues. V was trimmed by 7 bases and J by 6 bases, leaving 7 bases between them.

A single count supports this clone. V usage is TRBV2 and J usage is TRBJ1-1; 7 bases map to TRBD1. The J segment lost 4 bases and the V segment lost 6 bases, leaving 2 bases of the junction unmatched. This CDR3 region has 12 residues. In germline, CDR1 is SNHLY, CDR2 FYNNEI. CDR3 region: CASRTGITEAFF. CDR3 in DNA: TGTGCCAGCAGGACAGGGATCACTGAAGCTTTCTTT.

This clone was seen only once. The rearrangement uses TRBV7-6 and TRBJ2-7; D is unresolved. Trimming stripped 2 bases from V and 0 bases from J, with 5 bases between. CDR1 SGHVS and CDR2 FNYEAQ come from the germline V gene. The CDR3 is 13 amino acids. CDR3 sequence (DNA): TGTGCCAGCAGCTTATCGGCCTCCTACGAGCAGTACTTC. Amino acids: CASSLSASYEQYF. Full variable domain (missing parts from reference TRBV7-6 and TRBJ2-7): GAGVSQSPRYKVTKRGQDVALRCDPISGHVSLYWYRQALGQGPEFLTYFNYEAQQDKSGLPNDRFSAERPEGSISTLTIQRTEQRDSAMYRCASSLSASYEQYFGPGTRLTVT.

The V call is TRBV18, the J call TRBJ1-2; tentatively, D is TRBD1 (5 bases). The germline V gene encodes CDR1 KGHSH and CDR2 LQKENI. Trimming took off 2 bases at V and 3 bases at J, with 10 bases between the two ends. This CDR3 is built from 14 residues. The CDR3 sequence is CASSPDSGDYGYTF. The CDR3 bases are TGTGCCAGCTCACCAGACAGTGGGGACTATGGCTACACCTTC.

V usage is TRBV14 and J usage is TRBJ1-2; 7 bases line up with TRBD1. The CDR3 runs 17 residues. The V segment lost 3 bases and the J segment 2 bases; nucleotides outside the gene matches: 12. Germline V lookup: CDR1 SGHDN, CDR2 FVKESK. CDR3 region: CASSHKVAIQGNYGYTF. The DNA for the CDR3 is TGTGCCAGCAGCCATAAGGTGGCTATACAGGGGAACTATGGCTACACCTTC.

The chain uses TRBV29-1 and TRBJ1-2, with 7 bases aligning to TRBD1. With V trimmed by 3 bases and J by 4 bases, 14 bases remained unmatched. The CDR3 totals 16 residues. CDR1 is SQVTM and CDR2 is ANQGSEA in the germline V gene. CDR3 loop: CSVDSGGQTISYGYTF. CDR3 nucleotides: TGCAGCGTTGATAGTGGGGGACAGACGATTTCCTATGGCTACACCTTC. Full variable domain (remainder filled in from reference TRBV29-1 and TRBJ1-2): SAVISQKPSRDICQRGTSLTIQCQVDSQVTMMFWYRQQPGQSLTLIATANQGSEATYESGFVIDKFPISRPNLTFSTLTVSNMSPEDSSIYLCSVDSGGQTISYGYTFGSGTRLTVV.

V and J are TRBV7-9 and TRBJ2-1; maybe TRBD2 (5 bases). Germline assignment: CDR1 SEHNR and CDR2 FQNEAQ (reference sequence). Trimming took off 7 bases at V and 4 bases at J, with 11 bases between the two ends. The CDR3 is 13 amino acids. The CDR3 DNA sequence: TGTGCCAGCATCGAGGGTACATACAATGAGCAGTTCTTC. Protein sequence: CASIEGTYNEQFF.

This chain links TRBV6-5 with TRBJ1-4; the D gene is possibly TRBD1 (5 bases). Germline lookup yields CDR1 MNHEY and CDR2 SVGAGI. V gave up 6 bases and J gave up 6 bases, with 14 bases separating them. The CDR3 consists of 14 residues. For the CDR3, the DNA is TGTGCCAGCAGCCGCCGACAGATGGATGAAAAACTGTTTTTT. Protein: CASSRRQMDEKLFF.